The 17 T cell receptor beta chains below were found in one sample sequenced in a study of cytomegalovirus exposure and HLA in healthy donors. 13 Jbeta primers and 60 Vbeta primers were used for the PCR. The data were produced by immunoSEQ multiplex PCR, yet TCRdb's version contains in-frame clones alone and is incomplete. Found here are 180,000 or so clones, more than 60% of them singletons; the top ten hold about 3.8%. Sequenced sample: PBMCs. These TCRs come from a woman aged 55-70 years in good health and CMV-seropositive.

The table lists this clone with a count of one. The gene calls are TRBV2 and TRBJ2-1, with D maybe TRBD1 (7 bases). The CDR3 covers 15 residues. Trimming removed 7 bases at V and 1 base at J, with 14 bases between. Germline V CDR1 and CDR2: SNHLY, FYNNEI. The CDR3 region is CASTRGDSSYNEQFF. The DNA of the CDR3 is TGTGCCAGCACCAGGGGGGATTCGTCCTACAATGAGCAGTTCTTC. Filled out from reference TRBV2 and TRBJ2-1, the complete variable domain reads EPEVTQTPSHQVTQMGQEVILRCVPISNHLYFYWYRQILGQKVEFLVSFYNNEISEKSEIFDDQFSVERPDGSNFTLKIRSTKLEDSAMYFCASTRGDSSYNEQFFGPGTRLTVL.

The chain recombines TRBV2 with TRBJ2-1; tentatively, D is TRBD2 (6 bases). The CDR3 spans 14 residues. V lost 3 bases, J lost 0 bases, and 6 bases lay in between. Germline V CDR1 and CDR2: SNHLY, FYNNEI. This CDR3 is CASSDSGSYNEQFF. The CDR3 nucleotides read TGTGCCAGCAGTGATAGCGGCTCCTACAATGAGCAGTTCTTC.

The V call is TRBV13, the J call TRBJ2-7, with 12 bases identical to TRBD2. Germline V gene data show CDR1 as PRHDT and CDR2 as FYEKMQ (reference sequence). V was clipped by 3 bases and J by 5 bases; unmatched bases: 5. The CDR3 runs 15 residues. The CDR3 region has the DNA TGTGCCAGCAGCTTCAGACTAGCGGGAGAAAACGAGCAGTACTTC. Translating gives CASSFRLAGENEQYF.

This clone was detected only a few times. The chain couples TRBV6-6 to TRBJ2-7, with a possible D match to TRBD1 (5 bases). Looked up from germline, CDR1 is MNHNY and CDR2 is SVGAGI (reference sequence). This CDR3 contains 12 residues. Trimming left V 6 bases short and J 2 bases short, with 8 bases between. The CDR3 here is CASRPGTYEQYF. The CDR3 region has the DNA TGTGCCAGCAGACCAGGGACCTACGAGCAGTACTTC.

This clone was counted a single time. The chain couples TRBV4-3 to TRBJ2-3; TRBD2 might be the D (6 bases). The germline V gene has CDR1 LGHNA and CDR2 YSLEER. The CDR3 runs 16 residues. V was trimmed by 3 bases and J by 0 bases, leaving 13 bases between them. The CDR3 DNA is TGCGCCAGCAGCCAGGGACTCGACTTTAGCACAGATACGCAGTATTTT. Translating gives CASSQGLDFSTDTQYF.

V and J are TRBV5-4 and TRBJ1-1, with 8 bases identical to TRBD1. This CDR3 spans 14 amino acids. The V gene end was trimmed by 6 bases and the J gene end by 3 bases; junction bases not matched to a gene: 7. From germline, CDR1 is SGHNT and CDR2 YYREEE (reference sequence). The CDR3 coding sequence is TGTGCCAGCACCTGGACAGGGCAAGACACTGAAGCTTTCTTT. Translated, it gives CASTWTGQDTEAFF. Drawing the rest from reference TRBV5-4 and TRBJ1-1, the complete variable domain is ETGVTQSPTHLIKTRGQQVTLRCSSQSGHNTVSWYQQALGQGPQFIFQYYREEENGRGNFPPRFSGLQFPNYSSELNVNALELDDSALYLCASTWTGQDTEAFFGQGTRLTVV.

The chain carries TRBV19 and TRBJ2-3; 7 nucleotides line up with TRBD2. The CDR3 runs 13 residues. V shed 3 bases and J 5 bases; nucleotides not matched to a gene: 2. Per the germline V gene, CDR1 is LNHDA and CDR2 is SQIVND (reference sequence). For the CDR3, the DNA is TGTGCCAGTAGTATTGTAGCGGGAGATACGCAGTATTTT. As protein: CASSIVAGDTQYF.

The chain recombines TRBV18 with TRBJ1-1; 7 bases agree with TRBD1. The junction had 9 bases not matched to a gene; V was cut back by 5 bases and J by 12 bases. The germline CDR1 and CDR2 sequences are KGHSH and LQKENI. CDR3 length equals 12 residues. CDR3 nucleotides: TGTGCCAGCTCAATAGACAGGGCCGCGACTTTCTTT. This codes for CASSIDRAATFF. The entire variable domain, with the rest obtained from reference TRBV18 and TRBJ1-1, is as follows: NAGVMQNPRHLVRRRGQEARLRCSPMKGHSHVYWYRQLPEEGLKFMVYLQKENIIDESGMPKERFSAEFPKEGPSILRIQQVVRGDSAAYFCASSIDRAATFFGQGTRLTVV.

This chain connects TRBV28 to TRBJ1-3; D remains unclear. The V end lost 5 bases, the J end lost 0 bases, and 14 bases lay between the germline ends. Germline V lookup: CDR1 MDHEN, CDR2 SYDVKM. This CDR3 region has 16 residues. The CDR3 spells CASSLASGISGNTIYF. In nucleotides, the CDR3 is TGTGCCAGCAGTCTTGCCTCAGGAATCTCTGGAAACACCATATATTTT.

Regarding this clone: In the same sample, other DNA sequences code for this CDR3. This chain's CDR3 is CAWSVRSGSGNTIYF. CDR3 DNA sequence: TGTGCCTGGAGTGTTCGGTCAGGCTCTGGAAACACCATATATTTT. The V and J genes are TRBV30 and TRBJ1-3; no definite D call. V lost 0 bases, J lost 0 bases, and 9 bases lay in between. Germline CDR1 reads GTSNPN; CDR2 reads SVGIG (reference sequence). There are 15 residues in the CDR3.

The CDR3 reads CASSPGSGWARELFF. The CDR3 DNA reads as TGTGCCAGCAGTCCCGGGAGCGGGTGGGCCCGGGAGCTGTTTTTT. The chain couples TRBV2 to TRBJ2-2; D possibly corresponds to TRBD2 (6 bases). Per germline, CDR1 SNHLY and CDR2 FYNNEI. Trimming stripped 5 bases from V and 9 bases from J, with 19 bases between. The CDR3 sequence is 15 residues long.

This chain joins TRBV11-2 and TRBJ2-7, with TRBD1 matching 10 bases. This CDR3 is built from 17 residues. With 1 base clipped from V and 2 bases from J, the junction kept 8 bases outside the gene matches. CDR1 is SGHAT, CDR2 FQNNGV, per germline. The CDR3 DNA reads TGTGCCAGCAGCTTAGCCACTGACAGGGGGCCCCCCTACGAGCAGTACTTC. It specifies CASSLATDRGPPYEQYF.

This sequence joins TRBV4-1 and TRBJ1-2; D is unresolved. The CDR3 sequence is 14 residues long. V was cut by 2 bases and J by 0 bases, with 7 bases left in between. Per the germline V gene, CDR1 is MGHRA and CDR2 is YSYEKL. The CDR3 nucleotides are TGCGCCAGCAGCCAACAGGAAACTAACTATGGCTACACCTTC. Translating gives CASSQQETNYGYTF.

This clone was recorded a few times. The genes are TRBV5-6 and TRBJ1-1, with D maybe TRBD1 (6 bases). The CDR3 runs 14 residues. Germline-derived CDR1 and CDR2 are SGHDT and YYEEEE. The V end was cut by 0 bases, the J end by 5 bases, with 11 bases between. CDR3 residues: CASSLAGRGTEAFF. CDR3 sequence (DNA): TGTGCCAGCAGCTTGGCAGGAAGGGGGACTGAAGCTTTCTTT.

This chain uses TRBV5-1 with TRBJ2-3; 9 positions match TRBD1. The germline gives CDR1 SGHRS, CDR2 YFSETQ. The CDR3 runs 14 residues. With V trimmed by 7 bases and J by 2 bases, 5 bases remained unmatched. The CDR3 here is CASGTGGYTDTQYF. DNA of the CDR3: TGCGCCAGCGGTACAGGGGGCTACACAGATACGCAGTATTTT.

The V and J genes are TRBV18 and TRBJ2-1, with 15 bases fitting TRBD2. J gave up 8 bases and V 1 base, and 3 bases lay outside the gene matches. CDR3 length: 16 residues. From germline, CDR1 is KGHSH and CDR2 LQKENI. CDR3 bases: TGTGCCAGCTCACCACGGACTAGCGGGGGGGGTCATGAGCAGTTCTTC. Encoded protein: CASSPRTSGGGHEQFF.

The chain combines TRBV27 with TRBJ2-7; D not resolved. Looked up from germline, CDR1 is MNHEY and CDR2 is SMNVEV (reference sequence). The CDR3 runs 13 residues. Trimming took 5 bases from V and 3 from J, leaving 11 bases between them. CDR3 coding DNA: TGTGCCAGCAGTCCGAACCTATACTACGAGCAGTACTTC. The encoded protein is CASSPNLYYEQYF.